Each of the 19 T cell receptor beta chains below was sequenced from the same sample in a study of CD8 T cells in ankylosing spondylitis. Points from the study as a whole: Characteristic of ankylosing spondylitis blood, it appeared, was a TCR beta motif comprising several highly homologous variants.

TCRdb called the 5' RACE reads again in MiXCR, with one record for every CDR3 protein. Seen here are about 220,000 distinct CDR3 sequences, more than 5.5% observed once, and the top ten hold 12% to 15%. No antigens are known for them. Sequencing used blood, either unsorted or a sorted T cell fraction (not recorded which). Receptors were obtained from a male donor with ankylosing spondylitis.

The sample holds a few counts of this clonotype. The CDR3 protein is CASSYSREGSTDTQYF. CDR3 in DNA: TGTGCCAGCAGTTACTCGCGGGAGGGCAGCACAGATACGCAGTATTTT. This chain uses TRBV6-5 with TRBJ2-3; 9 bases are shared with TRBD2. CDR3 length: 16 amino acids. The V gene's germline CDR1 is MNHEY and CDR2 SVGAGI. V lost 0 bases and J lost 0; bases outside the gene matches: 1.

This clonotype was picked up a small number of times. The chain links TRBV7-6 to TRBJ2-3; 9 bases are shared with TRBD2. Germline values: CDR1 SGHVS, CDR2 FNYEAQ. The junction had 7 bases not matched to a gene; V was cut back by 6 bases and J by 0 bases. This CDR3 comprises 16 residues. CDR3 coding DNA: TGTGCCAGCAGACTACTAGCGGGTCCTAGCACAGATACGCAGTATTTT. Its protein product is CASRLLAGPSTDTQYF.

This clonotype has a count of ten or more. V usage is TRBV6-5 and J usage is TRBJ2-5, with TRBD1 identical over 9 bases. This CDR3 is built from 17 residues. Germline CDR1 and CDR2: MNHEY and SVGAGI. V lost 1 base and J lost 5; bases outside the gene matches: 11. This chain's CDR3 is CASSYLAPDRGHETQYF. CDR3 nucleotide sequence: TGTGCCAGCAGTTACTTAGCCCCGGACAGGGGCCATGAGACCCAGTACTTC.

This clonotype was seen repeatedly, ten times or more. V and J are TRBV6-6 and TRBJ2-5, with D maybe TRBD1 (6 bases). The V gene lost 2 bases and the J gene lost 3 bases, with 10 bases spanning the gap. Germline lookup yields CDR1 MNHNY and CDR2 SVGAGI (reference sequence). CDR3 length: 14 amino acids. The CDR3 DNA reads as TGTGCCAGCAGTTACACGACAGGAGAAGAGACCCAGTACTTC. Amino acids: CASSYTTGEETQYF.

This clonotype was detected many times. The chain joins TRBV11-2 to TRBJ2-1; the D is unclear. The germline V gene encodes CDR1 SGHAT and CDR2 FQNNGV. V shed 1 base and J shed 7 bases, with 8 bases lying between them. The CDR3 is made up of 13 amino acids. The CDR3 here is CASSLVEWNEQFF. The CDR3 coding sequence is TGTGCCAGCAGCTTAGTGGAGTGGAATGAGCAGTTCTTC. Looking up the rest from reference TRBV11-2 and TRBJ2-1 gives the full variable domain: EAGVAQSPRYKIIEKRQSVAFWCNPISGHATLYWYQQILGQGPKLLIQFQNNGVVDDSQLPKDRFSAERLKGVDSTLKIQPAKLEDSAVYLCASSLVEWNEQFFGPGTRLTVL.

This clonotype was seen at least ten times. V gene TRBV24-1 combines with J gene TRBJ2-1, with no clear D. CDR1 and CDR2 from the germline V gene are KGHDR and SFDVKD. The ends were cut back, 3 bases at V and 2 bases at J, with 4 bases in the middle. The CDR3 length is 13 residues. The DNA for the CDR3 is TGTGCCACCAGTGATCCACCCTACAATGAGCAGTTCTTC. It encodes CATSDPPYNEQFF.

This clonotype came up many times. The chain has TRBV10-3 and TRBJ2-7; maybe TRBD2 (5 bases). Trimming cost V 3 bases and J 4 bases, with 13 bases left between them. CDR3 length equals 14 residues. CDR1 and CDR2 from the germline V gene are ENHRY and SYGVKD. Written as DNA, the CDR3 is TGTGCCATCAGTGACCGGGGAGAGTTATACGAGCAGTACTTC. It codes for CAISDRGELYEQYF.

This clonotype was counted many times. The CDR3 region has the DNA TGTGCCAGCAGTGAACGAGCAGGAACGGACTCGGAAAATGAGCAGTTCTTC. It is translated as CASSERAGTDSENEQFF. The rearrangement uses TRBV6-1 and TRBJ2-1; D perhaps matches TRBD2 (5 bases). The germline CDR1 and CDR2 sequences are MNHNS and SASEGT. The CDR3 has 17 residues. Trimming stripped 2 bases from V and 7 bases from J, with 21 bases between.

As for this clonotype: A much larger clone is a single base away; this may be a read error. The gene calls are TRBV5-1 and TRBJ2-7; D unresolved. Germline-derived CDR1 and CDR2 are SGHRS and YFSETQ. The CDR3 loop spans 11 amino acids. Written as DNA, the CDR3 is TGCGCCAGCGGCTTCCTAAACGAGCAGTACTTC. Translating it yields CASGFLNEQYF.

In its sample, this clonotype was seen many times. The CDR3 loop is CASSLAGGAETQYF. The CDR3 bases are TGTGCCAGCAGCCTCGCCGGGGGGGCGGAGACCCAGTACTTC. This sequence joins TRBV9 and TRBJ2-5; 8 bases are shared with TRBD2. The CDR3 spans 14 residues. V gave up 4 bases and J gave up 5 bases; unmatched junction bases: 7. Germline V CDR1 and CDR2: SGDLS, YYNGEE. Based on the CDR3 plus reference TRBV9 and TRBJ2-5, the full variable domain is DSGVTQTPKHLITATGQRVTLRCSPRSGDLSVYWYQQSLDQGLQFLIQYYNGEERAKGNILERFSAQQFPDLHSELNLSSLELGDSALYFCASSLAGGAETQYFGPGTRLLVL.

This clonotype was counted ten times or more. The chain combines TRBV5-6 with TRBJ1-6; no clear D gene. The CDR3 loop spans 18 amino acids. V was shortened by 5 bases and J by 7 bases, with 25 bases between the two germline ends. CDR1 is SGHDT, CDR2 YYEEEE, per germline. CDR3 loop: CASSYGRERASGNSPLHF. The CDR3 coding sequence is TGTGCCAGCAGTTATGGGCGGGAACGGGCCTCGGGCAATTCACCCCTCCACTTT.

This clonotype was counted ten times or more. CDR3 in amino acids: CASSFSAGGPNEQFF. In DNA form, the CDR3 reads TGTGCCAGCAGCTTTTCTGCGGGAGGGCCGAATGAGCAGTTCTTC. The V gene is TRBV5-5, the J gene TRBJ2-1; 9 bases line up with TRBD2. This CDR3 is built from 15 residues. Germline V gene lookup returns CDR1 SGHKS and CDR2 YYEKEE (reference sequence). J was trimmed by 7 bases and V by 2 bases; bases with no gene match: 7. Full variable domain (outside the CDR3, taken from reference TRBV5-5 and TRBJ2-1): DAGVTQSPTHLIKTRGQQVTLRCSPISGHKSVSWYQQVLGQGPQFIFQYYEKEERGRGNFPDRFSARQFPNYSSELNVNALLLGDSALYLCASSFSAGGPNEQFFGPGTRLTVL.

The rearrangement joins TRBV10-3 to TRBJ1-1; D is ambiguous. CDR1 is ENHRY, CDR2 SYGVKD, per germline. The V end was cut by 2 bases, the J end by 5 bases, with 9 bases between. The CDR3 totals 13 residues. CDR3 bases: TGTGCCATCAGTGAGGCCCAGAGGACTGAAGCTTTCTTT. This sequence encodes CAISEAQRTEAFF.

A few counts support this clonotype. The CDR3 coding sequence is TGTGCCAGCAGCTCGGGCAGGGGAGTGCACACTGAAGCTTTCTTT. This translates into CASSSGRGVHTEAFF. This chain links TRBV7-9 with TRBJ1-1, with D perhaps TRBD1 (6 bases). The CDR3 runs 15 residues. CDR1 SEHNR and CDR2 FQNEAQ come from the germline V gene (reference sequence). V gave up 4 bases and J gave up 3 bases, with 15 bases separating them. Full variable domain (remainder filled in from reference TRBV7-9 and TRBJ1-1): DTGVSQNPRHKITKRGQNVTFRCDPISEHNRLYWYRQTLGQGPEFLTYFQNEAQLEKSRLLSDRFSAERPKGSFSTLEIQRTEQGDSAMYLCASSSGRGVHTEAFFGQGTRLTVV.

The sample holds many counts of this clonotype. J is TRBJ2-5 and V is TRBV10-3; D ambiguous. Germline V gene lookup returns CDR1 ENHRY and CDR2 SYGVKD. Trimming cost V 7 bases and J 2 bases, with 14 bases left between them. The CDR3 is 14 residues long. The CDR3 nucleotides are TGTGCCATCAAGGTCGGTGGAAATCAAGAGACCCAGTACTTC. This encodes CAIKVGGNQETQYF.

This clonotype turned up a few times. The CDR3 DNA sequence: TGTGCCAGCAGAAACAGGGTTAGCTCCTACGAGCAGTACTTC. The encoded protein is CASRNRVSSYEQYF. The V call is TRBV3-1, the J call TRBJ2-7; TRBD1 might be the D (6 bases). With 6 bases removed from V and 0 bases from J, the gap between germline ends came to 12 bases. CDR3 length: 14 residues. In germline, CDR1 is LGHDT, CDR2 YNNKEL (reference sequence).

This clonotype was counted only a few times. The rearrangement uses TRBV20-1 and TRBJ2-1, with D unresolved. The CDR3 sequence is 15 residues long. The V end lost 0 bases, the J end lost 7 bases, and 16 bases lay between the germline ends. Germline-derived CDR1 and CDR2 are DFQATT and SNEGSKA (reference sequence). As DNA, the CDR3 is TGCAGTGCTAGAGATTCCCTATATGCCGGAAATGAGCAGTTCTTC. Translation: CSARDSLYAGNEQFF.

This clonotype showed up just a few times. The V and J genes are TRBV11-2 and TRBJ2-7, with a possible D match to TRBD1 (5 bases). The ends were cut back, 1 base at V and 7 bases at J, with 14 bases in the middle. Germline V gene data show CDR1 as SGHAT and CDR2 as FQNNGV. The CDR3 length is 14 residues. CDR3 loop: CASSLGAGLGEQYF. The CDR3 DNA follows: TGTGCCAGCAGCTTAGGTGCAGGGTTAGGGGAGCAGTACTTC.

The sample holds many counts of this clonotype. The chain joins TRBV12-5 to TRBJ2-1; D ambiguous. The V gene lost 9 bases and the J gene lost 5 bases, with 8 bases spanning the gap. Germline CDR1 is LGHNT and CDR2 is FRNRAP. This CDR3 is built from 11 residues. The CDR3: CASGRNNEQFF. The CDR3 nucleotides are TGTGCTAGCGGAAGAAACAATGAGCAGTTCTTC.